This T cell receptor (beta chain) was sequenced in a study of post-analysis software for immune sequencing data. Study overall: Relapsing-remitting, secondary progressive and progressive-relapsing forms made up the multiple sclerosis disease courses. Study observations and caveats: Controls significantly exceeded multiple sclerosis patients in normalized Chao1 diversity. Strong co-clustering by F measure linked samples that shared a preparation batch.

Comment on this clonotype: Its antigen remains unidentified.

Unique-molecular-identifier-tagged TCR beta cDNA libraries were used. T cells numbering roughly 0.85 to 11 million gave rise to a few hundred thousand cDNA molecules. One entry per CDR3 protein, called by TCRdb with MiXCR from the PCR reads. Of some 690,000 distinct CDR3 sequences listed, 55% to 60% are singletons. The sample consisted of blood. This receptor was identified in a girl aged 2 to 9 with multiple sclerosis.

CDR3 sequence: CSARQGTRGEEYF. The DNA for the CDR3 is TGCAGTGCCCGACAGGGGACTAGGGGGGAGGAGTACTTC. The J gene is TRBJ2-5, the V gene TRBV20-1; TRBD1 or TRBD2 may be the D gene (8 bases each). The V gene's germline CDR1 is DFQATT and CDR2 SNEGSKA (reference sequence). CDR3 size: 13 residues. Trimming took off 6 bases at V and 12 bases at J, with 23 bases between the two ends.